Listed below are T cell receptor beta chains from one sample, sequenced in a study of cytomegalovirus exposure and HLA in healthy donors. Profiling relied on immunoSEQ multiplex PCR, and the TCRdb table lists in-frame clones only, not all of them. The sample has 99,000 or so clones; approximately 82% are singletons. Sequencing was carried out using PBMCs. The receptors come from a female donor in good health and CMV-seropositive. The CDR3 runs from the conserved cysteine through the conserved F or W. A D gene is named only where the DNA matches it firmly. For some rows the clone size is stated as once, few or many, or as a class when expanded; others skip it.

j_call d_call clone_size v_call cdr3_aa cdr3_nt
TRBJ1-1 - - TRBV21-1 CASSPKGTGRKNTEAFF TGTGCCAGCAGCCCTAAAGGAACCGGGAGGAAGAACACTGAAGCTTTCTTT
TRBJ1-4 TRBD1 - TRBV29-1 CSVERTGGRKLFF TGCAGCGTTGAGAGGACAGGGGGGCGGAAACTGTTTTTT
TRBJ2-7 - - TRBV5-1 CASSLSGTLYEQYF TGCGCCAGCAGCTTGTCCGGGACATTGTACGAGCAGTACTTC
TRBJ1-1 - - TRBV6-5 CASRETAMNTEAFF TGTGCCAGCAGGGAGACAGCCATGAACACTGAAGCTTTCTTT
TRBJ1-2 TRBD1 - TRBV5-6 CASSLDRGQGYTF TGTGCCAGCAGCTTGGACAGGGGGCAGGGCTACACCTTC
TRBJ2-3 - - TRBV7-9 CASSAPTGDTQYF TGTGCCAGCAGCGCCCCCACAGGAGATACGCAGTATTTT
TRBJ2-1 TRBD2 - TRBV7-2 CASSSTGLAGVSEQFF TGTGCCAGCAGCTCCACCGGACTAGCGGGAGTGAGCGAGCAGTTCTTC
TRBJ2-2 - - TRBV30 CAWNARGTGELFF TGTGCCTGGAACGCCCGCGGTACCGGGGAGCTGTTTTTT
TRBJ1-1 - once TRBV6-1 CASSEMGGFEAFF TGTGCCAGCAGTGAAATGGGAGGGTTTGAAGCTTTCTTT
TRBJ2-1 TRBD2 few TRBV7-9 CATHGTSGEYNEQFF TGTGCCACTCACGGGACTAGCGGGGAATACAATGAGCAGTTCTTC
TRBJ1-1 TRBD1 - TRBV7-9 CASSLPGGSFGAEAFF TGTGCCAGCAGCTTACCAGGGGGCAGTTTCGGGGCTGAAGCTTTCTTT
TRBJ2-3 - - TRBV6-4 CASSEMASTDTQYF TGTGCCAGCAGTGAAATGGCTAGCACAGATACGCAGTATTTT
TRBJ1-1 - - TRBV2 CASSEFTGNTEAFF TGTGCCAGCAGTGAATTTACGGGGAACACTGAAGCTTTCTTT
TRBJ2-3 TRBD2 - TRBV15 CATSREWGGRSTDTQYF TGTGCCACCAGCAGGGAATGGGGGGGTCGGAGCACAGATACGCAGTATTTT
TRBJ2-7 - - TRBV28 CASSLSGRAREQYF TGTGCCAGCAGTCTCTCGGGCAGGGCGCGGGAGCAGTACTTC
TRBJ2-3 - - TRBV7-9 CASSPTSADTDTQYF TGTGCCAGCAGCCCCACCTCTGCAGACACAGATACGCAGTATTTT
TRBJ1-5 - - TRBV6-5 CASSYAGGAPYQPQHF TGTGCCAGCAGTTACGCGGGGGGGGCTCCGTATCAGCCCCAGCATTTT
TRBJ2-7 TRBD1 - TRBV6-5 CASTGDPYEQYF TGTGCCAGTACAGGGGATCCCTACGAGCAGTACTTC
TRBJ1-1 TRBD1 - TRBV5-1 CASSLGPPMGQGNTEAFF TGCGCCAGCAGCTTGGGCCCTCCCATGGGACAGGGGAACACTGAAGCTTTCTTT
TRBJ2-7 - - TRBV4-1 CASSQGGISQYF TGCGCCAGCAGCCAAGGGGGCATTTCGCAGTACTTC
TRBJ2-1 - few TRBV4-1 CASTLTTTWTYNEQFF TGCGCCAGCACCCTAACTACAACTTGGACCTACAATGAGCAGTTCTTC
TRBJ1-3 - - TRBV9 CASSETGVGNTIYF TGTGCCAGCAGCGAAACGGGAGTCGGAAACACCATATATTTT
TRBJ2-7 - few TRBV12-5 CASGFGAPFPYEQYF TGTGCTAGTGGTTTTGGGGCCCCTTTCCCATACGAGCAGTACTTC
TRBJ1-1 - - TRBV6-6 CASSGDREAFF TGTGCCAGCAGCGGTGACAGGGAAGCTTTCTTT
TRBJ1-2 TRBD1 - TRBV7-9 CASSSPGQNIYGYPF TGTGCCAGCAGCTCGCCGGGACAGAACATCTATGGCTACCCCTTC
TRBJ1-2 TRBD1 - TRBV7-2 CASSLAAGGNYGYTF TGTGCCAGCAGCTTAGCGGCAGGGGGAAACTATGGCTACACCTTC
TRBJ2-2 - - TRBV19 CASNGGGAGELFF TGTGCCAGTAACGGAGGGGGCGCCGGGGAGCTGTTTTTT
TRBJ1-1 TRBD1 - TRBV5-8 CASSLRTGVTEAFF TGTGCCAGCAGCTTGAGGACAGGGGTAACTGAAGCTTTCTTT
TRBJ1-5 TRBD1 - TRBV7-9 CASTTDRGHQPQHF TGTGCCAGCACCACGGACAGGGGGCACCAGCCCCAGCATTTT
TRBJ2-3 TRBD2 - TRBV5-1 CASSPRLAETDTQYF TGCGCCAGCAGCCCAAGACTAGCGGAGACAGATACGCAGTATTTT
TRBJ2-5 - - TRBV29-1 CSVAKEQALLSETQYF TGCAGCGTGGCAAAGGAACAGGCCTTATTGTCCGAGACCCAGTACTTC
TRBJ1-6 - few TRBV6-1 CASSGEGTHNSPLHF TGTGCCAGCAGTGGAGAGGGTACCCATAATTCACCCCTCCACTTT
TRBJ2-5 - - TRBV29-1 CSVERQAWETQYF TGCAGCGTTGAACGGCAGGCTTGGGAGACCCAGTACTTC
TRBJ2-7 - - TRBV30 CAWSPFSSDYEQYF TGTGCCTGGAGCCCCTTTTCGAGCGACTACGAGCAGTACTTC
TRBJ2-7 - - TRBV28 CASSFLVSEQYF TGTGCCAGCAGTTTCTTAGTATCCGAGCAGTACTTC
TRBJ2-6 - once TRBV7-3 CASSSPRDSGANVLTF TGTGCCAGCAGCTCGCCCAGGGACTCTGGGGCCAACGTCCTGACTTTC
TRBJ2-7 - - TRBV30 CAWSVLAGVAYEQYF TGTGCCTGGAGTGTTTTGGCGGGCGTTGCCTACGAGCAGTACTTC
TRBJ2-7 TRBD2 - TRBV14 CASSPPTGGSHSYEQYF TGTGCCAGCAGCCCCCCCACGGGAGGCTCACACTCCTACGAGCAGTACTTC
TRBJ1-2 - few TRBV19 CASSIRGGNFLNYGYTF TGTGCCAGTAGTATACGGGGAGGGAACTTCCTTAACTATGGCTACACCTTC
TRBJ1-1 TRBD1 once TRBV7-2 CASSQGQGGNTEAFF TGTGCCAGCAGCCAAGGACAGGGGGGGAACACTGAAGCTTTCTTT
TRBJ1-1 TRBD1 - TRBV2 CASSHSRDRGTEAFF TGTGCCAGCAGCCACTCCCGGGACAGGGGCACTGAAGCTTTCTTT
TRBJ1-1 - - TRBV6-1 CASSEDRDFKIEAFF TGTGCCAGCAGTGAAGATAGGGACTTCAAGATTGAAGCTTTCTTT
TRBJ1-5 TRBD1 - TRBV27 CASSSSIRQGIPHQPQHF TGTGCCAGCAGTTCATCCATAAGACAGGGGATCCCTCATCAGCCCCAGCATTTT
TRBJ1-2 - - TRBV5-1 CASSLDSFLIYGYTF TGCGCCAGCAGTTTGGACAGCTTTCTTATCTATGGCTACACCTTC
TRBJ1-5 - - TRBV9 CASSPGRYNQPQHF TGTGCCAGCAGCCCTGGGCGATACAATCAGCCCCAGCATTTT
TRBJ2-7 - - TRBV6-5 CASSYNSYEQYF TGTGCCAGCAGTTACAACTCCTACGAGCAGTACTTC
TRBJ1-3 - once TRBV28 CASSFRGSGNTIYF TGTGCCAGCAGTTTCAGGGGCTCTGGAAACACCATATATTTT
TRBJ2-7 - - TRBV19 CASSGSGFYEQYF TGTGCCAGTAGTGGGTCGGGATTCTACGAGCAGTACTTC
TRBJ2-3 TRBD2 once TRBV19 CASTPTGLAVLRDTQYF TGTGCCAGTACCCCCACGGGACTAGCGGTCCTTAGAGATACGCAGTATTTT
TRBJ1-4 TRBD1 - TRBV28 CASSPRQGMREKLFF TGTGCCAGCAGTCCCCGACAGGGTATGAGAGAAAAACTGTTTTTT
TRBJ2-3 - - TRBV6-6 CASSYPPKTDTQYF TGTGCCAGCAGTTACCCGCCTAAAACAGATACGCAGTATTTT